This TCR beta chain was obtained from a study of blood T cell repertoires in COVID-19. Repertoires were generated with immunoSEQ multiplex PCR, while TCRdb's copy carries only in-frame clones and drops some. Here the sample spans 180,000 or so clones, around 87% being singletons. This CDR3 is built from 15 residues. Germline V gives CDR1 SGHAT, CDR2 FQDESV (reference sequence). V lost 5 bases and J 1 base, leaving 11 bases between the germline ends. V is TRBV11-1 and J is TRBJ1-4, with a possible D match to TRBD1 (6 bases). This receptor was obtained from a man between 35 and 55 years old with active or convalescent COVID-19. The sequenced sample was peripheral blood. In nucleotides, the CDR3 is TGTGCCAGCAGCAAGCGGGGGCGAACTAATGAAAAACTGTTTTTT. Amino acid sequence: CASSKRGRTNEKLFF.